These 8 T cell receptor beta chains came from one sample sequenced in a study of control samples from healthy donors and cancer patients (dated by TCRdb to the early 2020s). The method was the immunoSEQ multiplex PCR assay. Imported from immuneACCESS, the table was reduced by TCRdb to in-frame sequences with V and J called. These copies leave out some clones; in studies compared against another copy, an unresolved V gene accounts for under half, and the cause of the remainder is not known. In this sample the table shows 250,000 to 300,000 clones, roughly 82% of which occur a single time. Together, the top ten hold approximately 12% of the sample. Sequencing input: PBMCs. The receptors were gathered from an older woman with lung cancer.

This sequence joins TRBV11-2 and TRBJ1-1, with unresolved D. This CDR3 spans 15 amino acids. With 1 base removed from V and 1 base from J, the gap between germline ends came to 10 bases. Germline CDR1 reads SGHAT; CDR2 reads FQNNGV. CDR3 sequence: CASSLVSGGNTEAFF. The CDR3 DNA follows: TGTGCCAGCAGCTTAGTGAGTGGAGGGAACACTGAAGCTTTCTTT.

The chain is built from TRBV3-1 (or the pseudogene TRBV3-2) and TRBJ1-4; possible D gene TRBD1, 5 bases. Deletions cut 0 bases from V and 6 bases from J, with 14 bases between. The V gene's germline CDR1 is LGHDT and CDR2 YNNKEL (reference sequence). This CDR3 has 16 amino acids. The CDR3 nucleotides are TGTGCCAGCAGCCAAGAGGTTGGGGGAGGACATGAAAAACTGTTTTTT. Residues: CASSQEVGGGHEKLFF.

This clone was found once. The chain carries TRBV11-2 and TRBJ1-1; D may be TRBD1 (5 bases). Germline V gene lookup returns CDR1 SGHAT and CDR2 FQNNGV. The CDR3 consists of 14 residues. V was pared by 3 bases and J by 11 bases, with 19 bases between. The CDR3 DNA reads TGTGCCAGCAGCTTGGAGCCCTCGGGGACCGACGCTTTCTTT. Protein sequence: CASSLEPSGTDAFF.

The CDR3 sequence: CASSPDLAGETQYF. As DNA, the CDR3 is TGTGCCAGCAGCCCGGACTTGGCGGGAGAGACCCAGTACTTC. V is TRBV3-1 (or the pseudogene TRBV3-2) and J is TRBJ2-5; weak D call: TRBD2 (5 bases). The V gene's germline CDR1 is LGHDT and CDR2 YNNKEL (reference sequence). The CDR3 has 14 amino acids. V lost 4 bases and J 4 bases, leaving 13 bases between the germline ends.

This clone was found a few times. The chain joins TRBV15 to TRBJ1-3, with unresolved D. Germline CDR1 is LNHNV and CDR2 is YYDKDF (reference sequence). The CDR3 extends over 13 amino acids. V was trimmed by 6 bases and J by 7 bases, leaving 13 bases between them. DNA of the CDR3: TGTGCCACCAGGCGAGGGTCCGGGAACACCATATATTTT. Encoded protein: CATRRGSGNTIYF.

The gene calls are TRBV28 and TRBJ1-1; no firm D call. CDR3 size: 15 residues. Trimming cost V 3 bases and J 2 bases, with 13 bases left between them. Germline values: CDR1 MDHEN, CDR2 SYDVKM. The CDR3 DNA is TGTGCCAGCAGTTTTTCCCGGGTGTCAAACACTGAAGCTTTCTTT. This codes for CASSFSRVSNTEAFF.

The chain links TRBV24-1 to TRBJ2-5; 13 bases line up with TRBD2. Germline V gene sequence: CDR1 KGHDR, CDR2 SFDVKD. The ends lost 3 bases at V and 5 bases at J; junction bases unmatched: 8. CDR3 length: 17 amino acids. In nucleotides, the CDR3 is TGTGCCACCAGTGATCCTGGACTAGCGGGAGCCTCGGAGACCCAGTACTTC. This translates into CATSDPGLAGASETQYF.

This chain uses TRBV3-1 (or the pseudogene TRBV3-2) with TRBJ2-1; D may be TRBD2 (7 bases). The germline V gene encodes CDR1 LGHDT and CDR2 YNNKEL (reference sequence). The CDR3 is made up of 17 amino acids. The ends were cut back, 4 bases at V and 3 bases at J, with 19 bases in the middle. The DNA of the CDR3 is TGTGCCAGCAGCCTCATGGGGGGAGGGGGAGGCTACAATGAGCAGTTCTTC. It specifies CASSLMGGGGGYNEQFF.